This T cell receptor beta chain is drawn from a study of T-cell reconstitution after alpha-beta-depleted transplantation in children. Study results and limitations: TCRbeta diversity was high at day 60 in some patients (a result of surviving recipient T cells and thymic progenitors). Newly produced T cells mostly accounted for T-cell counts and diversity one year post-transplant. Reported findings indicate that, about two months after transplant, alpha-beta T cells came from several hundred expanded clones, which were derived from non-depleted graft cells.

A remark on this clonotype: Its antigen is unknown.

Between the trimmed V and J ends, which lost 7 bases and 0 bases, there was a span of 8 bases. Germline assignment: CDR1 SGHRS and CDR2 YFSETQ. This CDR3 comprises 14 residues. Preparation of the TCRbeta library involved a method that used unique molecular identifiers. From the PCR reads, TCRdb called clonotypes with MiXCR, one entry per CDR3 protein. The sample lists 350,000 to 500,000 distinct CDR3 sequences, about 40% occurring once. The sample consisted of PBMCs, taken before TCRalphabeta/CD19-depleted stem cell transplant. This TCR derives from a girl aged 2 to 9 with aplastic anemia, due to receive a stem cell transplant. J is TRBJ2-6 and V is TRBV5-1; no reliable D call. The CDR3 DNA reads TGCGCCAGCTGGGCGGACTCTGGGGCCAACGTCCTGACTTTC. Translation gives CASWADSGANVLTF.